These 25 T cell receptor beta chains came from one sample sequenced in a study of T cells in Graves' hyperthyroidism and ophthalmopathy. What was amplified from RNA transcripts were TCR beta CDR3 regions. First-round RT-PCR targeting the TCR CDR3 was performed with the HTBI primer set. In TCRdb, the multiplex PCR reads were re-called with MiXCR into one record per CDR3 protein. The table has about 250,000 distinct CDR3 sequences, roughly 22% seen once; the top ten hold 35%. Sequenced input: blood. Receptors originate from a woman in her thirties or forties with Graves' ophthalmopathy.

The V gene is TRBV15, the J gene TRBJ1-1; TRBD1 agrees at 9 bases. The germline gives CDR1 LNHNV, CDR2 YYDKDF (reference sequence). The V segment lost 6 bases and the J segment 6 bases; nucleotides outside the gene matches: 5. The CDR3 covers 13 residues. The CDR3, as DNA: TGTGCCACCAGGGGGACAGGGACGGCTGAAGCTTTCTTT. It translates to CATRGTGTAEAFF. The full variable domain, completed using reference TRBV15 and TRBJ1-1, is DAMVIQNPRYQVTQFGKPVTLSCSQTLNHNVMYWYQQKSSQAPKLLFHYYDKDFNNEADTPDNFQSRRPNTSFCFLDIRSPGLGDTAMYLCATRGTGTAEAFFGQGTRLTVV.

The V gene is TRBV5-1, the J gene TRBJ1-1; D is unresolved. Trimming stripped 4 bases from V and 7 bases from J, with 14 bases between. The germline V gene has CDR1 SGHRS and CDR2 YFSETQ. This CDR3 comprises 13 residues. CDR3 bases: TGCGCCAGCAGCCCTACCCGCCGTATTGAAGCTTTCTTT. It translates to CASSPTRRIEAFF.

This clonotype was counted only a few times. The chain links TRBV5-1 to TRBJ2-5; TRBD1 is a possible D gene (5 bases). Germline-derived CDR1 and CDR2 are SGHRS and YFSETQ. V was clipped by 1 base and J by 1 base, with 8 bases between them. The CDR3 is made up of 14 amino acids. In DNA form, the CDR3 reads TGCGCCAGCAGCTTGACAGGTCTCCAAGAGACCCAGTACTTC. Translated: CASSLTGLQETQYF.

This clonotype has ten or more counts. V and J are TRBV7-8 and TRBJ1-2, with TRBD1 identical over 9 bases. The CDR3 covers 13 residues. J lost 7 bases, V lost 5 bases, and 5 bases had no gene match. The germline V gene encodes CDR1 SGHVS and CDR2 FQNEAQ. The CDR3 coding sequence is TGTGCCAGCAGCGACAGGGGGTTCTTTGGCTACACCTTC. Translating gives CASSDRGFFGYTF. Full variable domain (outside the CDR3, taken from reference TRBV7-8 and TRBJ1-2): GAGVSQSPRYKVAKRGQDVALRCDPISGHVSLFWYQQALGQGPEFLTYFQNEAQLDKSGLPSDRFFAERPEGSVSTLKIQRTQQEDSAVYLCASSDRGFFGYTFGSGTRLTVV.

The chain recombines TRBV30 with TRBJ1-1; unclear D gene. Trimming removed 0 bases at V and 5 bases at J, with 10 bases between. The CDR3 consists of 13 residues. CDR1 GTSNPN and CDR2 SVGIG come from the germline V gene (reference sequence). In DNA, the CDR3 is TGTGCCTGGAGTGTATGGGGAGGGACTGAAGCTTTCTTT. The encoded protein is CAWSVWGGTEAFF.

This clonotype appeared a single time. The chain employs TRBV28 and TRBJ2-7; D call uncertain. The V gene lost 6 bases and the J gene lost 6 bases, with 9 bases spanning the gap. CDR3 length: 11 amino acids. The germline V gene has CDR1 MDHEN and CDR2 SYDVKM. The CDR3 loop reads CASSTQVEQYF. The CDR3, as DNA: TGTGCCAGCAGCACCCAGGTCGAGCAGTACTTC.

This clonotype was observed at least ten times. The chain employs TRBV13 and TRBJ2-5; D not certain. V was clipped by 5 bases and J by 4 bases, with 14 bases between them. The CDR3 spans 14 residues. Germline-derived CDR1 and CDR2 are PRHDT and FYEKMQ (reference sequence). CDR3: CASSRRLRGETQYF. The CDR3 DNA reads as TGTGCCAGCAGCAGACGCCTTAGAGGAGAGACCCAGTACTTC.

CDR3 in amino acids: CASSSYRWAYEQFF. The CDR3 nucleotides read TGTGCCAGCAGTTCCTACCGGTGGGCCTACGAGCAGTTCTTC. The gene calls are TRBV12-3 or TRBV12-4 and TRBJ2-7; D not resolved. The end of the DNA fits TRBJ2-1 better, so the J call may be wrong. This CDR3 region has 14 residues.

This clonotype showed up just a few times. The rearrangement joins TRBV6-2 or TRBV6-3 to TRBJ1-5; D may be TRBD1 (5 bases). The CDR3 spans 13 residues. V lost 4 bases and J lost 5, with 9 bases in between. Germline loops: CDR1 MNHEY, CDR2 SVGEGT. CDR3 loop: CASSFRDDQPQHF. CDR3 DNA sequence: TGTGCCAGCAGTTTCAGGGATGATCAGCCCCAGCATTTT.

This clonotype occurred many times. The V and J genes are TRBV7-9 and TRBJ1-3; D unclear. The CDR3 extends over 15 amino acids. Germline assignment: CDR1 SEHNR and CDR2 FQNEAQ (reference sequence). The germline V and J ends were trimmed by 3 bases and 0 bases, with 9 bases remaining between them. DNA of the CDR3: TGTGCCAGCAGCTTTGGACGTTCCTCTGGAAACACCATATATTTT. It codes for CASSFGRSSGNTIYF.

V gene TRBV28 combines with J gene TRBJ2-7; 7 nucleotides line up with TRBD1. This CDR3 is 15 amino acids long. Unmatched junction bases numbered 7, after V lost 5 bases and J lost 0 bases. Germline V CDR1 and CDR2: MDHEN, SYDVKM. CDR3 loop: CASSLTGASSYEQYF. In DNA form, the CDR3 reads TGTGCCAGCAGTCTCACAGGGGCGAGCTCCTACGAGCAGTACTTC.

This clonotype came up many times. The CDR3 region is CASSLGRYVDEQYF. In DNA, the CDR3 is TGTGCCAGCAGTTTAGGGAGGTATGTTGACGAGCAGTACTTC. The chain has TRBV28 and TRBJ2-7; D may be TRBD2 (6 bases). Trimming removed 2 bases from V and 5 bases from J, with 13 bases in between. The CDR3 consists of 14 residues. Germline loops: CDR1 MDHEN, CDR2 SYDVKM.

On this clonotype: An end of the junction does not agree with germline; a read error may underlie this. This chain joins TRBV2 and TRBJ1-1; TRBD1 matches 7 bases. The CDR3 is made up of 15 amino acids. Germline assignment: CDR1 SNHLY and CDR2 FYNNEI. The CDR3, as DNA: TGTGCCAGCAGTGCCCCGGAACAGGGGAACACTGAAGCTTACTTT. The encoded protein is CASSAPEQGNTEAYF.

This clonotype was observed many times. The gene calls are TRBV10-3 and TRBJ2-7; 9 nucleotides line up with TRBD2. The germline CDR1 and CDR2 sequences are ENHRY and SYGVKD. The CDR3 has 13 amino acids. The junction had 6 bases not matched to a gene; V was cut back by 9 bases and J by 3 bases. CDR3 loop: CAIKREAYYEQYF. As DNA, the CDR3 is TGTGCCATTAAGCGGGAGGCCTACTACGAGCAGTACTTC.

In DNA, the CDR3 is TGTGCCAGCAGTGCCCCGGGACAGGTGCTCAAAGGCTACACCTTC. It translates to CASSAPGQVLKGYTF. The J gene is TRBJ1-2, the V gene TRBV25-1; 8 bases agree with TRBD1. CDR1 is MGHDK, CDR2 SYGVNS, per germline. The V segment lost 4 bases and the J segment 8 bases; nucleotides outside the gene matches: 12. CDR3 length: 15 amino acids.

J is TRBJ1-1 and V is TRBV27; TRBD1 matches 7 bases. The germline V gene has CDR1 MNHEY and CDR2 SMNVEV (reference sequence). The CDR3 runs 14 residues. Trimming at V came to 6 bases and at J to 1 base, leaving 5 bases not matched to a gene. CDR3 bases: TGTGCCAGCAGGCGACAGGGACCGAACACTGAAGCTTTCTTT. Translated: CASRRQGPNTEAFF.

This clonotype appeared many times. The chain is built from TRBV9 and TRBJ2-7; 7 nucleotides match TRBD1. The trim removed 4 bases at V and 6 bases at J, leaving 10 bases unmatched. The CDR3 consists of 14 residues. Germline loops: CDR1 SGDLS, CDR2 YYNGEE. CDR3 amino acids: CASSLRQGSSEQYF. The CDR3 DNA reads TGTGCCAGCAGCCTGCGACAGGGTTCATCCGAGCAGTACTTC.

This clonotype has a count of ten or more. This chain joins TRBV20-1 and TRBJ2-7; D tentatively fits TRBD1 or TRBD2 (5 bases each). Germline CDR1 reads DFQATT; CDR2 reads SNEGSKA (reference sequence). This CDR3 has 14 amino acids. V gave up 1 base and J gave up 3 bases, with 13 bases separating them. The CDR3 protein is CSARVERDGYEQYF. DNA for the CDR3: TGCAGTGCTAGAGTAGAAAGGGACGGCTACGAGCAGTACTTC.

This sequence joins TRBV20-1 and TRBJ2-5; 14 bases match TRBD2. V shed 1 base, J shed 5 bases, and the junction held 12 bases outside the gene matches. The CDR3 totals 18 residues. Germline V CDR1 and CDR2: DFQATT, SNEGSKA (reference sequence). CDR3 nucleotide sequence: TGCAGTGCTAGAGGAGGCCGACTAGCGGGAGGGCCAGGGGAGACCCAGTACTTC. Its translation is CSARGGRLAGGPGETQYF.

The CDR3 DNA follows: TGCGCCAGCAGCGCTTGGATATCGGGCGGGGGTCGAGAGACCCAGTACTTC. It is translated as CASSAWISGGGRETQYF. This rearrangement joins TRBV5-1 to TRBJ2-5; TRBD2 matches at 7 bases. This CDR3 region has 17 residues. The germline gives CDR1 SGHRS, CDR2 YFSETQ. The J segment lost 4 bases and the V segment lost 4 bases, leaving 16 bases of the junction unmatched.

This clonotype occurred many times. The chain couples TRBV29-1 to TRBJ2-5; a possible D gene is TRBD1 (6 bases). The CDR3 consists of 12 residues. The germline V and J ends were trimmed by 5 bases and 1 base, with 8 bases remaining between them. The germline V gene has CDR1 SQVTM and CDR2 ANQGSEA. CDR3 DNA: TGCAGCGTTACAGGGACCCAAGAGACCCAGTACTTC. Amino acids: CSVTGTQETQYF.

This clonotype was counted at least ten times. The chain recombines TRBV29-1 with TRBJ1-3, with no clear D. The CDR3 is 12 amino acids. With 7 bases removed from V and 0 bases from J, the gap between germline ends came to 7 bases. Germline V gene lookup returns CDR1 SQVTM and CDR2 ANQGSEA. The CDR3 here is CSARLSGNTIYF. The CDR3 coding sequence is TGCAGCGCGAGGCTCTCTGGAAACACCATATATTTT.

At least ten counts were recorded for this clonotype. The rearrangement links TRBV28 to TRBJ2-7, with 9 bases lining up with TRBD2. Unmatched junction bases numbered 2, after V lost 2 bases and J lost 6 bases. In germline, CDR1 is MDHEN, CDR2 SYDVKM. The CDR3 is 13 residues long. This chain's CDR3 is CASSLELAGEQYF. For the CDR3, the DNA is TGTGCCAGCAGTTTAGAACTAGCGGGCGAGCAGTACTTC.

The sample holds many counts of this clonotype. CDR3 DNA: TGTGCCAGCAGTCCCCCCCGGGTAGAGGGGGCGGCCTACGAGCAGTACTTC. Amino acids: CASSPPRVEGAAYEQYF. This chain links TRBV28 with TRBJ2-7; 7 bases match TRBD1. The germline V gene has CDR1 MDHEN and CDR2 SYDVKM. V lost 5 bases to trimming and J lost 2 bases; unmatched junction nucleotides: 15. This CDR3 region has 17 residues.

The rearrangement joins TRBV6-2 or TRBV6-3 to TRBJ2-7; D unresolved. The V end lost 3 bases, the J end lost 2 bases, and 14 bases lay between the germline ends. CDR1 MNHEY and CDR2 SVGEGT come from the germline V gene. This CDR3 contains 15 residues. CDR3 protein: CASSYGLYRPYEQYF. In DNA, the CDR3 is TGTGCCAGCAGTTATGGTTTGTACAGACCCTACGAGCAGTACTTC.